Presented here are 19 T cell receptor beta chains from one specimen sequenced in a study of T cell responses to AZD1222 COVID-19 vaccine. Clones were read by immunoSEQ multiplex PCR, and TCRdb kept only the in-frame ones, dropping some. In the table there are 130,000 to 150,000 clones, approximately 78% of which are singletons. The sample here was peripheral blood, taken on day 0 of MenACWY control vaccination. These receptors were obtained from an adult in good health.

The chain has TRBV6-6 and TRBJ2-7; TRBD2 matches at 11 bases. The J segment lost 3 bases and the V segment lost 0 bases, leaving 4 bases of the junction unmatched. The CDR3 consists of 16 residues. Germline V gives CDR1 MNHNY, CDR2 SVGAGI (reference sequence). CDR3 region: CASSYSLAGGLYEQYV. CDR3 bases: TGTGCCAGCAGTTACTCGTTAGCGGGGGGGCTCTACGAGCAGTACGTC.

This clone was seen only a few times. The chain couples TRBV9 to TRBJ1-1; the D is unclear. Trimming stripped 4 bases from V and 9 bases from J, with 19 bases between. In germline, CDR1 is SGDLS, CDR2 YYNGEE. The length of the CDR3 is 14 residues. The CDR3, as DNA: TGTGCCAGCAGCCCCCGAAATAATGGCGGAAAAGCTTTCTTT. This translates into CASSPRNNGGKAFF.

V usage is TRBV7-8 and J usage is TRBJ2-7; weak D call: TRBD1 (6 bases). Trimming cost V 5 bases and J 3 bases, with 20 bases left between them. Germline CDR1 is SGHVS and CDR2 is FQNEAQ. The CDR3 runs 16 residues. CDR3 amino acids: CASSPRNQGSHYEQYF. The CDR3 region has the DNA TGTGCCAGCAGCCCCCGAAATCAGGGGAGTCACTACGAGCAGTACTTC.

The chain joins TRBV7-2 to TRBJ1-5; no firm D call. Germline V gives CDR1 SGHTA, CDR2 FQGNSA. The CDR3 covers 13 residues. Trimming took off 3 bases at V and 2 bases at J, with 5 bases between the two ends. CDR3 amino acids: CASSLTGNQPQHF. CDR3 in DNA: TGTGCCAGCAGCTTGACGGGCAATCAGCCCCAGCATTTT. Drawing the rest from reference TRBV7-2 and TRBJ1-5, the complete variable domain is GAGVSQSPSNKVTEKGKDVELRCDPISGHTALYWYRQSLGQGLEFLIYFQGNSAPDKSGLPSDRFSAERTGGSVSTLTIQRTQQEDSAVYLCASSLTGNQPQHFGDGTRLSIL.

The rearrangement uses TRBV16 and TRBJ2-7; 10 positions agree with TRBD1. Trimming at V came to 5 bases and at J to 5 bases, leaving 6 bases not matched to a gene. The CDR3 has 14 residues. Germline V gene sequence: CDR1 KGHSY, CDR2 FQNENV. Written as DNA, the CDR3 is TGTGCCAGCAGCTCCGGACAGGGGGGCCACGAGCAGTACTTC. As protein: CASSSGQGGHEQYF.

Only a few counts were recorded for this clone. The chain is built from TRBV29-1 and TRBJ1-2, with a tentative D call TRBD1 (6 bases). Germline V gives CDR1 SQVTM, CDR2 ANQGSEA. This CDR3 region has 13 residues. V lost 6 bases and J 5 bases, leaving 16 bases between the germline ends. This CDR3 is CSVPTRDTYGYTF. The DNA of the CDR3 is TGCAGCGTCCCGACCCGGGACACGTATGGCTACACCTTC.

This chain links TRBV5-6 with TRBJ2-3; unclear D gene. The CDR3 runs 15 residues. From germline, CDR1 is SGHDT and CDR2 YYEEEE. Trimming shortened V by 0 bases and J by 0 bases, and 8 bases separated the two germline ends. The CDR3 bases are TGTGCCAGCAGCTTGGGCCTATTTAGCACAGATACGCAGTATTTT. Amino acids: CASSLGLFSTDTQYF.

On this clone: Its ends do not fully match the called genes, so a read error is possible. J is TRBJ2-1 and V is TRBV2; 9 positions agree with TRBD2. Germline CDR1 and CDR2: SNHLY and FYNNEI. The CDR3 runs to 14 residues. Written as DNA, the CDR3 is TGTGCCCGCAGTGCGGGGGGGGGCTACAATGAGCAGTTCTTC. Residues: CARSAGGGYNEQFF.

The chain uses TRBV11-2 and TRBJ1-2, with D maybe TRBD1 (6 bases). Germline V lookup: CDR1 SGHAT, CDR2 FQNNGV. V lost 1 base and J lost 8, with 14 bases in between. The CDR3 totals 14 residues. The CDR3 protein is CASSLGQGPEGYTF. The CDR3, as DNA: TGTGCCAGCAGCTTAGGTCAGGGGCCTGAGGGCTACACCTTC.

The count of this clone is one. CDR3 loop: CASKNRGDTEAFF. CDR3 in DNA: TGTGCCAGCAAGAACAGGGGAGACACTGAAGCTTTCTTT. The chain employs TRBV7-3 and TRBJ1-1, with TRBD1 matching over 7 bases. CDR1 is SGHTA, CDR2 FQGTGA, per germline. Trimming took 7 bases from V and 3 from J; bases not matched to a gene: 5. This CDR3 comprises 13 residues.

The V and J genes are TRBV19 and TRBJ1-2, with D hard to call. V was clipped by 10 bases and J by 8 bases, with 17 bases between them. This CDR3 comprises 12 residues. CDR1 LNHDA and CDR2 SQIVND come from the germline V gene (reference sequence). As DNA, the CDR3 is TGTGCCAACATAGTCTGGGTCTGCGGCTACACCTTC. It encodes CANIVWVCGYTF.

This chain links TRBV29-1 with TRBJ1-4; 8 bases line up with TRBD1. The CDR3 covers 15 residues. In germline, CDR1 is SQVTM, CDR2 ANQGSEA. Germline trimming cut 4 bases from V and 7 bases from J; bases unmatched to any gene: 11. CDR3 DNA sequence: TGCAGCGTTGTGTTAAGATCAGGGGGCGGTGAAAAACTGTTTTTT. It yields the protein CSVVLRSGGGEKLFF. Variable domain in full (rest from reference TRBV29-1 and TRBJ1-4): SAVISQKPSRDICQRGTSLTIQCQVDSQVTMMFWYRQQPGQSLTLIATANQGSEATYESGFVIDKFPISRPNLTFSTLTVSNMSPEDSSIYLCSVVLRSGGGEKLFFGSGTQLSVL.

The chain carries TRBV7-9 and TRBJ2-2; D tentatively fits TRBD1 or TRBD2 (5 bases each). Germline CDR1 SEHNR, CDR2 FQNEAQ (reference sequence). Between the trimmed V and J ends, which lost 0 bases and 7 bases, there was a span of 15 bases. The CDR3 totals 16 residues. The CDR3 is CASSLAGATGRGELFF. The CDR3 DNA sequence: TGTGCCAGCAGCTTAGCGGGAGCTACAGGCCGCGGGGAGCTGTTTTTT.

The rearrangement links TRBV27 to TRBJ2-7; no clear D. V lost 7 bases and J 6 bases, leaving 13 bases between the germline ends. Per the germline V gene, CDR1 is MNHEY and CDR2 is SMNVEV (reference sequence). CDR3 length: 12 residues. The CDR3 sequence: CASTPRFGEQYV. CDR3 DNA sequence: TGTGCCAGCACTCCAAGGTTCGGCGAGCAGTACGTC.

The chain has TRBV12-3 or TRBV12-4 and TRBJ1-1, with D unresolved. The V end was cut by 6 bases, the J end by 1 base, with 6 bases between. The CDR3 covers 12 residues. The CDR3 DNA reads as TGTGCCAGCAGACCCCAGAACACTGAAGCTTTCTTT. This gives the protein CASRPQNTEAFF.

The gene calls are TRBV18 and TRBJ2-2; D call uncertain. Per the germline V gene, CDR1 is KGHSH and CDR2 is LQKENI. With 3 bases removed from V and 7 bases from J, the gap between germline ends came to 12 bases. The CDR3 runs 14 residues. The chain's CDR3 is CASSPLYADGELFF. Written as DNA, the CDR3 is TGTGCCAGCTCACCCCTATACGCGGACGGGGAGCTGTTTTTT.

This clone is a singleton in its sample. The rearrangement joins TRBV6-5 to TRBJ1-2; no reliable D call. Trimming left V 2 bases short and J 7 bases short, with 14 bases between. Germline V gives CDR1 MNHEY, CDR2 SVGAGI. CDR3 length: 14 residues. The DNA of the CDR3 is TGTGCCAGCAGTTACGATGCCGCGGGATTTGGCTACACCTTC. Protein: CASSYDAAGFGYTF.

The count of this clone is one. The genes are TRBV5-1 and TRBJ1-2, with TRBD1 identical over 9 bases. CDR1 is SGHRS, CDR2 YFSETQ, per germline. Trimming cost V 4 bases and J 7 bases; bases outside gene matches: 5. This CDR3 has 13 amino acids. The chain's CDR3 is CASSGGTGFGYTF. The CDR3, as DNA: TGCGCCAGCAGCGGAGGGACAGGGTTTGGCTACACCTTC.

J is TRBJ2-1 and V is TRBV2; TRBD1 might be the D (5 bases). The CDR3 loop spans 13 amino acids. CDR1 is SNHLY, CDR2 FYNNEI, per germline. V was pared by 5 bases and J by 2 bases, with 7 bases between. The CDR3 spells CASSQGTYNEQFF. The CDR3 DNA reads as TGTGCCAGCAGTCAGGGTACCTACAATGAGCAGTTCTTC.